This T cell receptor (beta chain) was observed in a study of blood T cell repertoires in COVID-19. Turning to the study itself: The United States, Italy and Spain provided the acute and convalescent COVID-19 samples.

CDR1 is SGDLS, CDR2 YYNGEE, per germline. This CDR3 spans 17 amino acids. With 0 bases clipped from V and 5 bases from J, the junction kept 9 bases outside the gene matches. A case of COVID-19 had been met by exposed participants within 2 weeks before study entry. Original data processing: The assay estimated nucleated cells by amplifying reference gene primers. The assay was immunoSEQ multiplex PCR, and TCRdb's table has in-frame clones only and misses some. That table furnishes V, J and clone size, whereas the DNA furnished D and trimming. The table has 150,000 to 200,000 clones, less than 90% seen once.

The chain uses TRBV9 and TRBJ2-3; TRBD2 matches 10 bases. Sequences were obtained from PBMCs or T cells enriched from blood (not recorded which). The clonotype originates from a woman under 40 who had been exposed to COVID-19. The CDR3 loop reads CASSVGTSGTMGDTQYF. In DNA form, the CDR3 reads TGTGCCAGCAGCGTAGGGACTAGCGGAACCATGGGAGATACGCAGTATTTT. The full variable domain, with the rest looked up from reference TRBV9 and TRBJ2-3, is DSGVTQTPKHLITATGQRVTLRCSPRSGDLSVYWYQQSLDQGLQFLIQYYNGEERAKGNILERFSAQQFPDLHSELNLSSLELGDSALYFCASSVGTSGTMGDTQYFGPGTRLTVL.